The next 7 T cell receptor beta chains were all read from a single sample in a study of shared clonotypes between healthy human individuals (TCRdb year 2020). Receptor amplification or capture employed the immunoSEQ multiplex PCR assay. TCRdb took over this immuneACCESS table, retaining in-frame rearrangements with V and J assigned. Such tables are incomplete; in checked studies, under half of the missing clones stem from an unresolved V gene, and the remainder is unexplained. Present in this sample are about 1.5 million clones, about 96% of which were seen just once. Roughly 1.1% of the sample is held by the ten biggest clonotypes. Sequencing was done on a sample of naive CD4+ T cells sorted from blood. The sample's cell subset or site label, in plain terms: CD45RA+ positively selected. Receptors originate from a man aged 30 to 45 in good health.

This clone was seen once. V usage is TRBV7-9 and J usage is TRBJ1-3, with D possibly TRBD1 on 5 matching bases. CDR1 SEHNR and CDR2 FQNEAQ come from the germline V gene (reference sequence). This CDR3 has 15 amino acids. V shed 2 bases and J shed 5 bases, with 13 bases lying between them. The CDR3 sequence is CASSLFLGGRNTIYF. In nucleotides, the CDR3 is TGTGCCAGCAGCTTATTTTTGGGGGGAAGAAACACCATATATTTT.

The V call is TRBV10-3, the J call TRBJ1-1, with TRBD1 identical over 10 bases. Per the germline V gene, CDR1 is ENHRY and CDR2 is SYGVKD. The CDR3 runs to 16 residues. The J segment lost 1 base and the V segment lost 6 bases, leaving 8 bases of the junction unmatched. The CDR3 sequence: CAIRDGQGVWNTEAFF. The DNA of the CDR3 is TGTGCCATCAGGGACGGACAGGGGGTCTGGAACACTGAAGCTTTCTTT.

This rearrangement joins TRBV19 to TRBJ2-2; D gene unclear. Germline V lookup: CDR1 LNHDA, CDR2 SQIVND (reference sequence). V dropped 8 bases and J dropped 0 bases, with 16 bases sitting between them. This CDR3 contains 16 residues. The DNA of the CDR3 is TGTGCCAGTTTGGGTGTGACCCTCGCGAACACCGGGGAGCTGTTTTTT. Translating gives CASLGVTLANTGELFF.

The rearrangement uses TRBV7-9 and TRBJ1-1; D unclear. Per the germline V gene, CDR1 is SEHNR and CDR2 is FQNEAQ (reference sequence). CDR3 size: 13 residues. Trimming stripped 0 bases from V and 5 bases from J, with 7 bases between. The CDR3 DNA reads as TGTGCCAGCAGCTTAGCGGCGTCTACTGAAGCTTTCTTT. The encoded protein is CASSLAASTEAFF. The full variable domain, rest sourced from reference TRBV7-9 and TRBJ1-1, is DTGVSQNPRHKITKRGQNVTFRCDPISEHNRLYWYRQTLGQGPEFLTYFQNEAQLEKSRLLSDRFSAERPKGSFSTLEIQRTEQGDSAMYLCASSLAASTEAFFGQGTRLTVV.

This rearrangement joins TRBV14 to TRBJ1-1; D may be TRBD1 (5 bases). This CDR3 contains 14 residues. Trimming stripped 6 bases from V and 5 bases from J, with 16 bases between. Looked up from germline, CDR1 is SGHDN and CDR2 is FVKESK. The CDR3 sequence is CASRKGVYGTEAFF. CDR3 in DNA: TGTGCCAGCAGAAAAGGGGTTTATGGAACTGAAGCTTTCTTT.

V gene TRBV14 combines with J gene TRBJ2-5; TRBD2 is a possible D gene (5 bases). The CDR3 runs to 14 residues. The germline V gene has CDR1 SGHDN and CDR2 FVKESK. Trimming took off 0 bases at V and 5 bases at J, with 10 bases between the two ends. This CDR3 is CASSQERVGETQYF. The CDR3 bases are TGTGCCAGCAGCCAAGAGCGGGTTGGTGAGACCCAGTACTTC.

For the CDR3, the DNA is TGTGCCAGCAGCCCTCAGGGGGGGACAGGGACCCTCTCCGAGCAGTACTTC. Encoded protein: CASSPQGGTGTLSEQYF. V is TRBV9 and J is TRBJ2-7; 9 bases align to TRBD1. Germline V gene lookup returns CDR1 SGDLS and CDR2 YYNGEE. The CDR3 runs to 17 residues. The ends lost 4 bases at V and 6 bases at J; junction bases unmatched: 17.